Following are 13 T cell receptor beta chains from one sample sequenced in a study of blood T cell repertoires in COVID-19. Clones were read by immunoSEQ multiplex PCR, and TCRdb kept only the in-frame ones, dropping some. The table includes about 91,000 clones, 70% to 90% detected once. The sample consisted of peripheral blood. The receptor set was obtained from a woman older than 75 with active COVID-19.

Comments on this clone: The sample holds other DNA sequences that translate to the same CDR3. The V and J genes are TRBV4-1 and TRBJ1-4; D might be TRBD1 (6 bases). CDR3 length: 14 residues. Germline values: CDR1 MGHRA, CDR2 YSYEKL. Deletions cut 1 base from V and 5 bases from J, with 8 bases between. Here the CDR3 DNA reads TGCGCCAGCAGCCAAGGTCAGGGGAATGAAAAACTGTTTTTT. Its translation: CASSQGQGNEKLFF.

The genes are TRBV6-4 and TRBJ2-7; possible D gene TRBD2, 5 bases. Germline lookup yields CDR1 MRHNA and CDR2 SNTAGT. The CDR3 length is 16 residues. V lost 3 bases and J lost 1, with 16 bases in between. This CDR3 reads CASSESTGSNSYEQYF. CDR3 DNA sequence: TGTGCCAGCAGTGAATCCACGGGATCCAATTCCTACGAGCAGTACTTC.

Comment on this clone: Different DNA sequences within this sample yield the same CDR3. The chain employs TRBV6-5 and TRBJ2-1; TRBD2 agrees at 12 bases. Looked up from germline, CDR1 is MNHEY and CDR2 is SVGAGI. The CDR3 loop spans 16 amino acids. V was pared by 3 bases and J by 7 bases, with 7 bases of the junction left unmatched. CDR3 coding DNA: TGTGCCAGCAGTTATTCTAGCGGGAGGGCCGGGAATGAGCAGTTCTTC. Translated, it gives CASSYSSGRAGNEQFF.

The chain recombines TRBV28 with TRBJ1-2; the D is unclear. Germline CDR1 MDHEN, CDR2 SYDVKM. CDR3 length: 13 amino acids. Trimming took 4 bases from V and 4 from J, leaving 10 bases between them. The DNA of the CDR3 is TGTGCCAGCAGTTCACCGGACTTCTATGGCTACACCTTC. Amino acids: CASSSPDFYGYTF.

The rearrangement links TRBV13 to TRBJ1-1; perhaps TRBD1 as D (6 bases). The CDR3 covers 13 residues. V lost 1 base and J lost 4, with 7 bases in between. CDR1 and CDR2 from the germline V gene are PRHDT and FYEKMQ (reference sequence). The CDR3 bases are TGTGCCAGCAGCTTAGAAGGGGGCACTGAAGCTTTCTTT. This gives the protein CASSLEGGTEAFF.

The rearrangement joins TRBV6-1 to TRBJ1-2, with a weak D call TRBD1 (6 bases). V lost 2 bases and J 3 bases, leaving 10 bases between the germline ends. CDR1 is MNHNS, CDR2 SASEGT, per germline. The CDR3 contains 14 residues. The CDR3 sequence is CASSERAGDYGYTF. CDR3 bases: TGTGCCAGCAGTGAACGGGCAGGGGACTATGGCTACACCTTC.

V gene TRBV19 combines with J gene TRBJ2-3; D not resolved. The CDR3 is 14 residues long. Germline CDR1 and CDR2: LNHDA and SQIVND (reference sequence). Trimming removed 5 bases from V and 0 bases from J, with 9 bases in between. The CDR3 sequence: CASSAFGSTDTQYF. The CDR3 bases are TGTGCCAGTAGTGCTTTCGGGAGCACAGATACGCAGTATTTT.

The CDR3 region has the DNA TGCGCCAGCAGCCGGACCAACACACAGGGCTCTGGAAACACCATATATTTT. Translated: CASSRTNTQGSGNTIYF. This sequence joins TRBV4-1 and TRBJ1-3; perhaps TRBD1 as D (6 bases). The CDR3 has 17 residues. Trimming left V 4 bases short and J 0 bases short, with 16 bases between. The germline gives CDR1 MGHRA, CDR2 YSYEKL.

This chain joins TRBV28 and TRBJ2-1; 7 nucleotides match TRBD2. The germline V gene has CDR1 MDHEN and CDR2 SYDVKM. The CDR3 sequence is 15 residues long. Trimming at V came to 7 bases and at J to 5 bases, leaving 11 bases not matched to a gene. CDR3: CASTAGVGQNNEQFF. CDR3 sequence (DNA): TGTGCCAGCACCGCGGGGGTGGGGCAGAACAATGAGCAGTTCTTC.

The J gene is TRBJ2-1, the V gene TRBV11-1; D is perhaps TRBD2 (5 bases). The CDR3 is 15 residues long. Germline V CDR1 and CDR2: SGHAT, FQDESV (reference sequence). Trimming left V 0 bases short and J 3 bases short, with 9 bases between. DNA for the CDR3: TGTGCCAGCAGCTTAGCGAGGGTTCGCTACAATGAGCAGTTCTTC. The encoded protein is CASSLARVRYNEQFF. The full variable domain, rest sourced from reference TRBV11-1 and TRBJ2-1, is EAEVAQSPRYKITEKSQAVAFWCDPISGHATLYWYRQILGQGPELLVQFQDESVVDDSQLPKDRFSAERLKGVDSTLKIQPAELGDSAMYLCASSLARVRYNEQFFGPGTRLTVL.

The J gene is TRBJ1-6, the V gene TRBV6-7, with D possibly matching TRBD1 (6 bases). TRBV6-7 is placed among ORFs of uncertain function. This CDR3 has 17 amino acids. Trimming cost V 2 bases and J 2 bases, with 13 bases left between them. This CDR3 reads CASSYRGGVTYNSPLHF. Written as DNA, the CDR3 is TGTGCCAGCAGTTACAGGGGGGGGGTCACCTATAATTCACCCCTCCACTTT.

V gene TRBV15 combines with J gene TRBJ2-1; the D is unclear. From germline, CDR1 is LNHNV and CDR2 YYDKDF (reference sequence). V lost 1 base and J lost 4, with 5 bases in between. The CDR3 runs 13 residues. CDR3: CATSRAGYNEQFF. In nucleotides, the CDR3 is TGTGCCACCAGCAGAGCCGGGTACAATGAGCAGTTCTTC.

The J gene is TRBJ1-4, the V gene TRBV5-1; 9 nucleotides line up with TRBD1. The V gene end was trimmed by 3 bases and the J gene end by 8 bases; junction bases not matched to a gene: 8. In germline, CDR1 is SGHRS, CDR2 YFSETQ. The CDR3 consists of 15 residues. CDR3 loop: CASSSTGTGFEKLFF. The CDR3 coding sequence is TGCGCCAGCAGCTCCACCGGGACAGGGTTCGAAAAACTGTTTTTT. The full variable domain, its missing parts supplied by reference TRBV5-1 and TRBJ1-4, is KAGVTQTPRYLIKTRGQQVTLSCSPISGHRSVSWYQQTPGQGLQFLFEYFSETQRNKGNFPGRFSGRQFSNSRSEMNVSTLELGDSALYLCASSSTGTGFEKLFFGSGTQLSVL.